This record looks at one TCR beta chain sequence and its context. Adult Caucasians living in Nashville, Tennessee made up all of the donors. This sample stems from a study of shared clonotypes between healthy human individuals. Looking at the study overall: Researchers assigned three CD4 naive, three CD4 memory, two CD8 naive and one CD8 memory plate to each donor.

The ends lost 0 bases at V and 0 bases at J; junction bases unmatched: 6. CDR3 length: 17 amino acids. Germline CDR1 reads SGHDT; CDR2 reads YYEEEE. Sorted-subset replicate PCR reactions were performed with about 200 ng DNA, corresponding to 30,000 to 35,000 T cell genomes. Only in-frame clones appear in the TCRdb table, and some are missing; sequencing was by immunoSEQ multiplex PCR. Here the sample spans roughly 1 million clones, under 80% being singletons. The source material was memory CD4+ T cells sorted from blood. The subset here: CD45RA-negative fraction. The clonotype comes from a young man in good health. V gene TRBV5-6 combines with J gene TRBJ1-1; 9 bases agree with TRBD1. The CDR3 DNA reads as TGTGCCAGCAGCTTGGACAGGGGGCCCGGTATGAACACTGAAGCTTTCTTT. This codes for CASSLDRGPGMNTEAFF.